These 16 T cell receptor beta chains share one sample of origin, sequenced in a study of blood T cell repertoires in COVID-19. The repertoire was sequenced with immunoSEQ multiplex PCR; TCRdb's copy has only in-frame clones and lacks some. The sample consists of a few hundred thousand clones, roughly 80% of them appearing once. Sequenced material: peripheral blood. The receptors come from a human donor with acute or convalescent COVID-19. The donor label of this sample is uncertain.

J is TRBJ2-3 and V is TRBV5-1; D is undetermined. This CDR3 has 13 residues. The V end lost 4 bases, the J end lost 3 bases, and 9 bases lay between the germline ends. The germline V gene has CDR1 SGHRS and CDR2 YFSETQ. The CDR3 protein is CASSRAPTDTQYF. DNA for the CDR3: TGCGCCAGCAGCCGCGCTCCTACAGATACGCAGTATTTT.

This chain joins TRBV7-9 and TRBJ1-1; D is perhaps TRBD1 (5 bases). The V gene lost 1 base and the J gene lost 5 bases, with 17 bases spanning the gap. CDR1 and CDR2 (germline): SEHNR, FQNEAQ (reference sequence). This CDR3 has 16 residues. The CDR3 DNA reads TGTGCCAGCAGCTTAGAGGGGCTGGTAGGAGGGACTGAAGCTTTCTTT. Its protein is CASSLEGLVGGTEAFF.

The chain is built from TRBV27 and TRBJ2-3, with 10 positions matching TRBD1. Germline lookup yields CDR1 MNHEY and CDR2 SMNVEV (reference sequence). The CDR3 runs to 15 residues. Trimming took 7 bases from V and 3 from J; bases not matched to a gene: 7. CDR3 bases: TGTGCCAGCACTCCGGGACAGGGGTGGACAGATACGCAGTATTTT. It codes for CASTPGQGWTDTQYF.

The chain has TRBV15 and TRBJ2-3; 10 bases map to TRBD1. CDR1 is LNHNV, CDR2 YYDKDF, per germline (reference sequence). The V and J ends lost 1 base and 4 bases, in that order; junction bases with no gene match: 8. CDR3 length: 17 residues. The CDR3 region has the DNA TGTGCCACCAGCAGAGCTCGAGGGGACAGGGGAGCAGATACGCAGTATTTT. It encodes CATSRARGDRGADTQYF.

The gene calls are TRBV2 and TRBJ1-5; D is perhaps TRBD1 (5 bases). Germline V CDR1 and CDR2: SNHLY, FYNNEI. Trimming took 7 bases from V and 2 from J, leaving 15 bases between them. The CDR3 runs 15 residues. CDR3 in amino acids: CASTGAGGGNQPQHF. The CDR3 nucleotides are TGTGCCAGCACCGGGGCGGGAGGGGGCAATCAGCCCCAGCATTTT.

J is TRBJ2-7 and V is TRBV11-2, with 10 bases that match TRBD1. The V segment lost 4 bases and the J segment 2 bases; nucleotides outside the gene matches: 5. This CDR3 has 15 residues. Germline values: CDR1 SGHAT, CDR2 FQNNGV. Here the CDR3 reads CASSSGTGAAYEQYF. Written as DNA, the CDR3 is TGTGCCAGCAGCTCCGGGACAGGGGCCGCCTACGAGCAGTACTTC.

This clone has only one observation. The gene calls are TRBV10-3 and TRBJ2-3; D gene uncertain. Germline-derived CDR1 and CDR2 are ENHRY and SYGVKD. CDR3 length: 14 amino acids. V was cut by 6 bases and J by 2 bases, with 12 bases left in between. The CDR3 region is CAISLTKNTDTQYF. The CDR3, as DNA: TGTGCCATCAGCCTGACAAAAAACACAGATACGCAGTATTTT.

The rearrangement links TRBV6-5 to TRBJ2-2; D is possibly TRBD2 (6 bases). CDR1 and CDR2 from the germline V gene are MNHEY and SVGAGI. The V end was cut by 7 bases, the J end by 6 bases, with 12 bases between. The CDR3 has 13 amino acids. CDR3: CASKWRAAGELFF. DNA of the CDR3: TGTGCCAGCAAGTGGAGGGCGGCCGGGGAGCTGTTTTTT.

This clone came up many times. The V gene is TRBV30, the J gene TRBJ1-5, with a tentative D call TRBD1 (6 bases). Trimming removed 1 base at V and 11 bases at J, with 18 bases between. This CDR3 region has 14 residues. Per the germline V gene, CDR1 is GTSNPN and CDR2 is SVGIG (reference sequence). The CDR3 bases are TGTGCCTGGAGTGGGGGGGGGCTGGGTGTAGCCCAGCATTTT. Translating gives CAWSGGGLGVAQHF.

This clone was seen only a few times. The chain couples TRBV18 to TRBJ1-2; TRBD1 agrees at 7 bases. The CDR3 contains 13 residues. V shed 0 bases and J 7 bases; nucleotides not matched to a gene: 2. CDR1 is KGHSH, CDR2 LQKENI, per germline. The CDR3 loop is CASSPPGQVGYTF. In DNA, the CDR3 is TGTGCCAGCTCACCACCTGGACAGGTTGGCTACACCTTC.

Details on this clone: Different DNA sequences within this sample yield the same CDR3. This sequence joins TRBV5-4 and TRBJ2-5; 8 bases line up with TRBD2. CDR3 length: 16 residues. Germline V gene sequence: CDR1 SGHNT, CDR2 YYREEE (reference sequence). V dropped 0 bases and J dropped 2; count of bases not matched to a gene: 6. CDR3 loop: CASSLGRGGGQETQYF. For the CDR3, the DNA is TGTGCCAGCAGCTTGGGTAGGGGCGGGGGGCAAGAGACCCAGTACTTC.

The CDR3 DNA is TGTGCCAGCAGCTTAGGCGAGGGATGGACTGAAGCTTTCTTT. It encodes CASSLGEGWTEAFF. This chain uses TRBV11-3 with TRBJ1-1; D uncertain. Germline V gene sequence: CDR1 SGHNT, CDR2 YENEEA. The CDR3 is made up of 14 amino acids. Trimming left V 1 base short and J 5 bases short, with 11 bases between. Supplemented by reference TRBV11-3 and TRBJ1-1, the full variable domain reads EAGVVQSPRYKIIEKKQPVAFWCNPISGHNTLYWYLQNLGQGPELLIRYENEEAVDDSQLPKDRFSAERLKGVDSTLKIQPAELGDSAVYLCASSLGEGWTEAFFGQGTRLTVV.

This clone was recorded at least ten times. The chain has TRBV5-1 and TRBJ2-7; 8 bases align to TRBD2. Per the germline V gene, CDR1 is SGHRS and CDR2 is YFSETQ. With 0 bases clipped from V and 5 bases from J, the junction kept 4 bases outside the gene matches. This CDR3 comprises 14 residues. CDR3 in amino acids: CASSLDGRADEQYF. CDR3 sequence (DNA): TGCGCCAGCAGCTTGGACGGGAGGGCCGACGAGCAGTACTTC.

The rearrangement links TRBV24-1 to TRBJ1-1; D unclear. This CDR3 has 14 amino acids. With 5 bases removed from V and 1 base from J, the gap between germline ends came to 10 bases. The V gene's germline CDR1 is KGHDR and CDR2 SFDVKD. CDR3 in amino acids: CATSAPGRNTEAFF. DNA of the CDR3: TGTGCCACCAGTGCTCCGGGGAGGAACACTGAAGCTTTCTTT.

The rearrangement joins TRBV20-1 to TRBJ2-1, with D perhaps TRBD2 (5 bases). The CDR3 has 13 amino acids. From germline, CDR1 is DFQATT and CDR2 SNEGSKA (reference sequence). V was pared by 3 bases and J by 9 bases, with 15 bases between. CDR3 nucleotide sequence: TGCAGTGCTAGTTTTCTAGCACCTATTGAGCAGTTCTTC. Amino acids: CSASFLAPIEQFF.

The rearrangement uses TRBV6-1 and TRBJ2-2, with TRBD1 matching over 10 bases. Per germline, CDR1 MNHNS and CDR2 SASEGT. The trim removed 2 bases at V and 0 bases at J, leaving 6 bases unmatched. This CDR3 contains 18 residues. The CDR3 loop is CASSEYGQGESNTGELFF. As DNA, the CDR3 is TGTGCCAGCAGTGAATATGGACAGGGGGAATCGAACACCGGGGAGCTGTTTTTT.